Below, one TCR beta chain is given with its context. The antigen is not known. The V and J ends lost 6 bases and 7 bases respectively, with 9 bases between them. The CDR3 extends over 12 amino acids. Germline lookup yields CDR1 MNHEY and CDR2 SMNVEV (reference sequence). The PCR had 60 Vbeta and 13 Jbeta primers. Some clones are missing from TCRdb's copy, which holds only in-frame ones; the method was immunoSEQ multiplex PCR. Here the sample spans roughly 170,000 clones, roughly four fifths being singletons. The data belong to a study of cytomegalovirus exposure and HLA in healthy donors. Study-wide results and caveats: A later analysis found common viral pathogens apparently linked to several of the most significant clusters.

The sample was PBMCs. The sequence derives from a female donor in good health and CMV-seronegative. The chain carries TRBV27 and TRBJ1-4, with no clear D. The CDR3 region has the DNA TGTGCCAGCAGCTATAGTGGTGAAAAACTGTTTTTT. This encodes CASSYSGEKLFF.